This TCR beta chain was captured by sequencing in a study of blood T cell repertoires in COVID-19. Looking at the study overall: COVID-19 samples collected from the United States, Italy and Spain covered acute and convalescent phases. Nucleic acid was either cDNA or gDNA, and it came from T cells, B-cell-depleted T cells, or PBMCs.

Points on this clone: Distinct nucleotide sequences in the sample also encode this CDR3.

Original methodology: Cell counts per sample came from amplifying reference gene primers. The method was immunoSEQ multiplex PCR; TCRdb's version includes in-frame clones alone and lacks a portion of them. For V, J and clone size, that table is used; D and trimming come from the DNA. The sample lists approximately 150,000 clones, around 89% occurring once. The CDR3 is 14 residues long. The V gene lost 0 bases and the J gene lost 1 base, with 8 bases spanning the gap. CDR1 and CDR2 (germline): SGHDT, YYEEEE. The source is a man between 65 and 85 years old with active COVID-19. This sequence joins TRBV5-6 and TRBJ2-7; tentative D call: TRBD2 (6 bases). The sequenced material came from peripheral blood. The CDR3 protein is CASSLAGGSYEQYF. DNA for the CDR3: TGTGCCAGCAGCTTGGCCGGGGGATCCTACGAGCAGTACTTC.